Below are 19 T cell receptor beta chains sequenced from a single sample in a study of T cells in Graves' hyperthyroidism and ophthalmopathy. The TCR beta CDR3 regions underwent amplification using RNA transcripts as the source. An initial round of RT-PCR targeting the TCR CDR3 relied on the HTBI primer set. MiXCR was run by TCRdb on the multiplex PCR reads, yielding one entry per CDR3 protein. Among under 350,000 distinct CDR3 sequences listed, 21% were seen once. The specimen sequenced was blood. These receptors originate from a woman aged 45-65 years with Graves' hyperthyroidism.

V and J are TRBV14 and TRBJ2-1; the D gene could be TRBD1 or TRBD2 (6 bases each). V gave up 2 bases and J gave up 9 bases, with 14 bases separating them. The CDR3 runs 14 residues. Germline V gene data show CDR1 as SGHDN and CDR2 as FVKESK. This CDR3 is CASSQLTGGTEQFF. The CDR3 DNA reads TGTGCCAGCAGCCAATTGACCGGGGGCACTGAGCAGTTCTTC.

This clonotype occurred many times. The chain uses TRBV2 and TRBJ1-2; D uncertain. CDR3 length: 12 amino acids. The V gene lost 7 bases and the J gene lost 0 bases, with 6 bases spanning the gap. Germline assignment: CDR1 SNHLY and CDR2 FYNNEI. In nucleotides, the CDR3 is TGTGCCAGCACAACAGCTAACTATGGCTACACCTTC. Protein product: CASTTANYGYTF.

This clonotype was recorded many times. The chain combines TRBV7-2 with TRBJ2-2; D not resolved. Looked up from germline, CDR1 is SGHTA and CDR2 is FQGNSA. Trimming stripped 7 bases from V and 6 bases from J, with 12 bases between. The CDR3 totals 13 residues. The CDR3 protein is CASIPSSPGELFF. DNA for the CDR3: TGTGCCAGCATCCCAAGCTCTCCCGGGGAGCTGTTTTTT.

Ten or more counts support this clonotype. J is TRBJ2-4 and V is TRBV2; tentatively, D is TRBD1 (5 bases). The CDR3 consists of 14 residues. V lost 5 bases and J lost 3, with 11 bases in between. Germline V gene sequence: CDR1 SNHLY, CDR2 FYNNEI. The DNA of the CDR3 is TGTGCCAGCAGTTCAGGGTTGGTCAAAAACATTCAGTACTTC. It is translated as CASSSGLVKNIQYF.

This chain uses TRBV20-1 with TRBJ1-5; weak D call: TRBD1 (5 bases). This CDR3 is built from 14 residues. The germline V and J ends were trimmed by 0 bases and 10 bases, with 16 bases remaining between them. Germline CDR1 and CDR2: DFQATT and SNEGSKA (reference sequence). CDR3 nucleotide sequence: TGCAGTGCTAGAGAGGGCGGCTGGGGGGGACCCCAGCATTTT. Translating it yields CSAREGGWGGPQHF.

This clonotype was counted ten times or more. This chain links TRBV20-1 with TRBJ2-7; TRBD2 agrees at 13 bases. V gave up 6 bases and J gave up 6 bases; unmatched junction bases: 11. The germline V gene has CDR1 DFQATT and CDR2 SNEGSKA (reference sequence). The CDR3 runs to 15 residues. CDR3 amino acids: CSARTSGSSASEQYF. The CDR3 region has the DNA TGCAGTGCCCGGACTAGCGGGAGCTCCGCCTCCGAGCAGTACTTC.

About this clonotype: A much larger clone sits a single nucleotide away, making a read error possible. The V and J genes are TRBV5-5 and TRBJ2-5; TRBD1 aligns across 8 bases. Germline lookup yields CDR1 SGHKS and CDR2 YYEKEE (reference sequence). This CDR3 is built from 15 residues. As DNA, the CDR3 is TGTGCCGGCAGCATTACAGGGGGATCGGGGGAGACCCAGTACTTC. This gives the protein CAGSITGGSGETQYF.

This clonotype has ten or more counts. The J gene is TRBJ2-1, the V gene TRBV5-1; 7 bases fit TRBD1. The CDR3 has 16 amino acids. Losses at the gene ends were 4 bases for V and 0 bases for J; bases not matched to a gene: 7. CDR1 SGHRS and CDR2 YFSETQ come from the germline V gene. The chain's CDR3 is CASSKETGNSYNEQFF. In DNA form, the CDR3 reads TGCGCCAGCAGCAAAGAGACAGGGAACTCCTACAATGAGCAGTTCTTC.

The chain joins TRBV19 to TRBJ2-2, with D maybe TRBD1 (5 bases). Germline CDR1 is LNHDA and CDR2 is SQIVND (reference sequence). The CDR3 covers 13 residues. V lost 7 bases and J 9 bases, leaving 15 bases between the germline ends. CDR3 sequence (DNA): TGTGCCAGTATTCAAAGGGGTGGTCGGGAGCTGTTTTTT. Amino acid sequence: CASIQRGGRELFF. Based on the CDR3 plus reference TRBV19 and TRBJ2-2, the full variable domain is DGGITQSPKYLFRKEGQNVTLSCEQNLNHDAMYWYRQDPGQGLRLIYYSQIVNDFQKGDIAEGYSVSREKKESFPLTVTSAQKNPTAFYLCASIQRGGRELFFGEGSRLTVL.

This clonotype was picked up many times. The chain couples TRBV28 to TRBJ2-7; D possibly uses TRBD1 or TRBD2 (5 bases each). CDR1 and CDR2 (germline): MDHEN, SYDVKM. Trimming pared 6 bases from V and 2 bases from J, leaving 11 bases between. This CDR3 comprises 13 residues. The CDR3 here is CASSWDVAYEQYF. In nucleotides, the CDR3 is TGTGCCAGCAGCTGGGACGTTGCCTACGAGCAGTACTTC. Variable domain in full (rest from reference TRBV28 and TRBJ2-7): DVKVTQSSRYLVKRTGEKVFLECVQDMDHENMFWYRQDPGLGLRLIYFSYDVKMKEKGDIPEGYSVSREKKERFSLILESASTNQTSMYLCASSWDVAYEQYFGPGTRLTVT.

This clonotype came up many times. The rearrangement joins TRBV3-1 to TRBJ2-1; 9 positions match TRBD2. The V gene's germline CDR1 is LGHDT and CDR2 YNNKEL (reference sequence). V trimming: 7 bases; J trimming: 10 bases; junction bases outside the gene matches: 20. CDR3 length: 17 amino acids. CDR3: CASTRRGTSQGVGEQFF. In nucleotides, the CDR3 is TGTGCCAGCACCCGACGGGGGACTAGCCAGGGAGTAGGGGAGCAGTTCTTC.

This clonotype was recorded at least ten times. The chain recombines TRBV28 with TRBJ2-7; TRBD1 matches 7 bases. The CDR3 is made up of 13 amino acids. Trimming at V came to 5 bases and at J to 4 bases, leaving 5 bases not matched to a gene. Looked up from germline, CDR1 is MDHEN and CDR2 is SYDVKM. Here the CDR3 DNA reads TGTGCCAGCAGTAAATCAGGGGGATACGAGCAGTACTTC. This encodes CASSKSGGYEQYF.

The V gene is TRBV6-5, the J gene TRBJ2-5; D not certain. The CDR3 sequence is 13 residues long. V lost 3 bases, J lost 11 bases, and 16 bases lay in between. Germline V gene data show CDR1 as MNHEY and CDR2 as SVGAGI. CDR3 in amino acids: CASSYSDGRTQYF. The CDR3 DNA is TGTGCCAGCAGTTATTCGGACGGCCGGACGCAGTACTTC.

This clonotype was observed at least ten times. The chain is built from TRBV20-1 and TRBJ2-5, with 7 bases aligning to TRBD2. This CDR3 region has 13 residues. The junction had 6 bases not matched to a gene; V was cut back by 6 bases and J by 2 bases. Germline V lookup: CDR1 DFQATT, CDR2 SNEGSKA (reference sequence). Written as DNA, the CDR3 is TGCAGTGCGTCCCAGCGGGGTCAAGAGACCCAGTACTTC. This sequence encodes CSASQRGQETQYF.

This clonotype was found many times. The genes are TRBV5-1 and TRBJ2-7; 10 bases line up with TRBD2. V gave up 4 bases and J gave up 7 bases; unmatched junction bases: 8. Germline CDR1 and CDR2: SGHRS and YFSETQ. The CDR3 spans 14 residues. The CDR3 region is CASSPAGGLLEQYF. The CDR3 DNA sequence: TGCGCCAGCAGCCCAGCGGGAGGGTTATTGGAGCAGTACTTC.

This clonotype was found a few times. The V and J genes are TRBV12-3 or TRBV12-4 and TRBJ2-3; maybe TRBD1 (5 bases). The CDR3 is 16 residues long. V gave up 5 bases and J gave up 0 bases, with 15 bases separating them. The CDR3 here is CASSVDSNPSTDTQYF. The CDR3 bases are TGTGCCAGCAGTGTCGACAGTAACCCTAGCACAGATACGCAGTATTTT.

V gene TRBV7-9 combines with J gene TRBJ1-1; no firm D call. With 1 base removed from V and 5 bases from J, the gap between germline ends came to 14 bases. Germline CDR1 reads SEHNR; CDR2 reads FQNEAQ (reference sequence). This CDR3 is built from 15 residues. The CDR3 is CASSLGIPPGTEAFF. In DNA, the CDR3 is TGTGCCAGCAGCTTAGGGATCCCCCCGGGTACTGAAGCTTTCTTT.

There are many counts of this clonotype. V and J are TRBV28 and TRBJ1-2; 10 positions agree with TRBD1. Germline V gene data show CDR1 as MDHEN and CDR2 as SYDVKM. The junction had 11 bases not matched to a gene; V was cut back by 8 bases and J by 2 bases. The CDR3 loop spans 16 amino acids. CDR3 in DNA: TGTGCCAGCGGTCCGGGACAGGGGAGGGGAAACTATGGCTACACCTTC. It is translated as CASGPGQGRGNYGYTF.

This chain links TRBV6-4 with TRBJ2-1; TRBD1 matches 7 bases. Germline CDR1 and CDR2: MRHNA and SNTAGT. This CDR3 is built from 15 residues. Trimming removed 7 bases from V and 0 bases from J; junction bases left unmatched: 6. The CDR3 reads CASNLSGGSYNEQFF. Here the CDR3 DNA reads TGTGCCAGCAATCTCTCAGGGGGCTCCTACAATGAGCAGTTCTTC.